The 2 T cell receptor beta chains presented below share a single source sample, sequenced in a study of radiotherapy plus CTLA-4 blockade in lung cancer. Sequencing used immunoSEQ multiplex PCR; TCRdb keeps in-frame clones, though not all of them. The sample includes about 94,000 clones, around 83% of them seen just once. This material consisted of peripheral blood, taken from a patient treated with radiotherapy plus ipilimumab. The receptors derive from a human donor with non-small cell lung cancer that progressed on radiotherapy plus ipilimumab.

This clone showed up just a few times. The chain carries TRBV5-1 and TRBJ2-3; D not resolved. The germline V and J ends were trimmed by 2 bases and 5 bases, with 15 bases remaining between them. CDR1 is SGHRS and CDR2 is YFSETQ in the germline V gene. CDR3 length: 15 residues. The DNA of the CDR3 is TGCGCCAGCAGCTTCCAACCTGGACGAGAAGATACGCAGTATTTT. It specifies CASSFQPGREDTQYF.

V is TRBV7-3 and J is TRBJ2-1, with TRBD2 matching over 16 bases. Trimming took 1 base from V and 6 from J; bases not matched to a gene: 6. The CDR3 loop spans 18 amino acids. Germline assignment: CDR1 SGHTA and CDR2 FQGTGA. CDR3: CASSLIGTSGRAGNEQFF. The CDR3 DNA follows: TGTGCCAGCAGCTTAATAGGGACTAGCGGGAGGGCGGGCAATGAGCAGTTCTTC.